Detailed here is one T cell receptor beta chain. Per the study methods: Estimation of nucleated cell counts was performed using reference gene primer amplification. Measured with immunoSEQ multiplex PCR; TCRdb has only the in-frame clones, and not every one. The DNA gave D and trimming, while V, J and clone size come from that table. In the table there are around 260,000 clones, 90% of which are singletons. Recovery among Cohort 3 donors was established by two negative PCRs, clearance, or symptom resolution. The data derive from a study of blood T cell repertoires in COVID-19. Study-wide background: T cells, B-cell-depleted T cells, or PBMCs provided the cDNA or gDNA that served as material.

The trim removed 1 base at V and 11 bases at J, leaving 8 bases unmatched. Germline lookup yields CDR1 GTSNPN and CDR2 SVGIG (reference sequence). CDR3 length: 13 residues. This TCR came from a woman aged 25 to 45 who had recovered from COVID-19. The sequenced sample consisted of PBMCs or T cells enriched from blood (not recorded which). The V and J genes are TRBV30 and TRBJ1-1, with TRBD1 matching over 9 bases. CDR3 sequence: CAWSDRGRAAAFF. CDR3 sequence (DNA): TGTGCCTGGAGTGACAGGGGGCGAGCAGCGGCTTTCTTT.